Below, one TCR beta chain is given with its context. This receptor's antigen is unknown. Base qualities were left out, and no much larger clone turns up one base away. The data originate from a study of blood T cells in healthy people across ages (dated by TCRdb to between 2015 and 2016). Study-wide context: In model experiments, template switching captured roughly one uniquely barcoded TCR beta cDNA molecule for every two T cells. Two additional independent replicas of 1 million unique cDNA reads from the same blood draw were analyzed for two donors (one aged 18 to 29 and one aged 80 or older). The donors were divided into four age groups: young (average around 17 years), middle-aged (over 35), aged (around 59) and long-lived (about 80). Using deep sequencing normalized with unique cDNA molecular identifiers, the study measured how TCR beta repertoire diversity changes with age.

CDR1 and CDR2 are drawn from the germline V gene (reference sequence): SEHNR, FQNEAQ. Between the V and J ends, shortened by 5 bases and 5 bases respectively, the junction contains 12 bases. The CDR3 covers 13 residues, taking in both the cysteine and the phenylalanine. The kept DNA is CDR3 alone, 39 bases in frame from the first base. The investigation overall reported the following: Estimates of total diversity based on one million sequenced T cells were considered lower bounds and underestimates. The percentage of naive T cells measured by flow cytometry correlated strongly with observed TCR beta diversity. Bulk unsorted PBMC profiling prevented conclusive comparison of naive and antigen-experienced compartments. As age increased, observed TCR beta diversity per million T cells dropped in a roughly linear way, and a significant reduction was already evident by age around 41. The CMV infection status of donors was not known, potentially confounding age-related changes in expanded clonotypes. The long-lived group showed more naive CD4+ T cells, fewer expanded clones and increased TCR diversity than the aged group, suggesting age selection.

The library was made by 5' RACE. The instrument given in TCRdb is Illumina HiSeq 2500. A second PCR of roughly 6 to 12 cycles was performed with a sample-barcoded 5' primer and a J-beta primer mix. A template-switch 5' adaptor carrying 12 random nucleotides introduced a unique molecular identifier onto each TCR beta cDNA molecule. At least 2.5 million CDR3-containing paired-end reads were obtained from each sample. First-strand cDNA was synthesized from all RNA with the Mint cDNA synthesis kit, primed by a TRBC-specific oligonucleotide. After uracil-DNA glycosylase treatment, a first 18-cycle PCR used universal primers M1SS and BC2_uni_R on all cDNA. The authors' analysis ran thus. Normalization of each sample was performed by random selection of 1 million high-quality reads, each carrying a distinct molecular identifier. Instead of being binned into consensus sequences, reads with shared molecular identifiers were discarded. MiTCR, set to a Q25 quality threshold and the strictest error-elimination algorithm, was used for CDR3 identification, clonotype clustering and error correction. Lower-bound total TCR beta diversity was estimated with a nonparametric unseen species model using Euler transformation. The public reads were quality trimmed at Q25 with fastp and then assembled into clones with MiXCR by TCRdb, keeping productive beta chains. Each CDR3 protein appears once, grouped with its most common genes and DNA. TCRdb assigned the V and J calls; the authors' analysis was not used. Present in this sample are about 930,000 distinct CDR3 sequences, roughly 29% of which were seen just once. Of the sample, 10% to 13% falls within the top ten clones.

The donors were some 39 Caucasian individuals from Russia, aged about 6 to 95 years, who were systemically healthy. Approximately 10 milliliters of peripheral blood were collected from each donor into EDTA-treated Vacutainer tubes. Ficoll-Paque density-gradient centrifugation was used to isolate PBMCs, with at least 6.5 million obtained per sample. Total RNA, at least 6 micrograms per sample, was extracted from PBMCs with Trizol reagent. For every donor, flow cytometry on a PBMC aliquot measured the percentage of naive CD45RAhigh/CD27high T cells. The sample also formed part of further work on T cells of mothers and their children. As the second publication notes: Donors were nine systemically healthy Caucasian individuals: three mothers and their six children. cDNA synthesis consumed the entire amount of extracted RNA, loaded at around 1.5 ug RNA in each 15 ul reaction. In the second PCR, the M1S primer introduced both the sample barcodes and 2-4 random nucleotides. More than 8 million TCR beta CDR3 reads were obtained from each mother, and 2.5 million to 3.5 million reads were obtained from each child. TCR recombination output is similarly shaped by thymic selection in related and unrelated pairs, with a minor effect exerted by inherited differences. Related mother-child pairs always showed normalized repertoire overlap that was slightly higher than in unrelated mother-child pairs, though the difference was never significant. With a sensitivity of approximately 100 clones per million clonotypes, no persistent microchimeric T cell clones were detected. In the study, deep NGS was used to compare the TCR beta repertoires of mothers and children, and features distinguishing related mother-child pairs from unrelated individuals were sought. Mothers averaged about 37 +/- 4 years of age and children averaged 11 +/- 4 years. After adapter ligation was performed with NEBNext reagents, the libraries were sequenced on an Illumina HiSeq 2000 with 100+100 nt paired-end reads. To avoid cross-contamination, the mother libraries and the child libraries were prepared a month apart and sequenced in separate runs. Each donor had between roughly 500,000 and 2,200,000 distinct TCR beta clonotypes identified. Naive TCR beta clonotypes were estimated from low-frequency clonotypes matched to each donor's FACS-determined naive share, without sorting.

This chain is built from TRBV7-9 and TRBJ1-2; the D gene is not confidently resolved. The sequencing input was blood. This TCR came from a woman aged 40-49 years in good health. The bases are TGTGCCAGCAGCGACACCCTAGAATATGGCTACACCTTC. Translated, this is CASSDTLEYGYTF.